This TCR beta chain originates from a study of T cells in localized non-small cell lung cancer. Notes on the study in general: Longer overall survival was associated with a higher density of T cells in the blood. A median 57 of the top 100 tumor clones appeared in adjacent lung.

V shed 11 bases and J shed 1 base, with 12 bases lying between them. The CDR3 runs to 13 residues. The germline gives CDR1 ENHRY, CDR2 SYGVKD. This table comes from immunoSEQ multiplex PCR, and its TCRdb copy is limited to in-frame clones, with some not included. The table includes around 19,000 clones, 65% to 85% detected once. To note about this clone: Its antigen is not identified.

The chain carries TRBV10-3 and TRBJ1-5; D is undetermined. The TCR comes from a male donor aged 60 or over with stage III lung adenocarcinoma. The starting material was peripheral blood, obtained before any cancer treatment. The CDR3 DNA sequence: TGTGCCTCCTCGGGAGGGAGCAATCAGCCCCAGCATTTT. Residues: CASSGGSNQPQHF.